Listed here is a single T cell receptor (beta chain). Its antigen has not been determined. No quality values exist for individual bases; no much larger clone is one base distant. The entry originates in a study of blood T cell repertoires in COVID-19 (dated by TCRdb to about 2020). Regarding the complete study: Samples from collaborators originated in the United States, Italy and Spain and spanned both the acute and convalescent phases of COVID-19. Sample metadata almost always included a de-identified subject ID, COVID-19 status, age in years and sex. Where HLA class I and class II types were available, the types were taken from metadata supplied by the sample provider, not from assay-based typing. Deeply sampled blood TCRbeta repertoires from subjects exposed to, actively infected with, or recovered from COVID-19 were included in the dataset. The repertoires were released in a freely available public database meant as a resource for research on the immune response to SARS-CoV-2. The samples were drawn from the first 160 participants of the ongoing ImmuneRACE study and from 1,200 or so subjects provided by 6 global collaborators. The prospective study material was composed of cDNA or gDNA derived from T cells, B-cell-depleted T cells, or PBMCs.

Taken from the germline V gene (reference sequence), the CDR1 and CDR2 loops are SGHNT and YYREEE. Including cysteine and phenylalanine, the CDR3 has 15 amino acids. The sequence is cut down to CDR3 DNA, 45 bases in frame from base 1. Trimming accounts for 0 bases at V and 8 bases at J, while the number of junction bases matched to no gene is 10. Whole blood was collected in K2EDTA tubes by collaborating institutions according to the institutions' own protocols. Collaborator samples were shipped for TCRbeta analysis as frozen whole blood, isolated PBMCs, or DNA extracted from either sample type. TCRbeta CDR3 regions were amplified from genomic DNA using the immunoSEQ Assay, a bias-controlled multiplex PCR. In the original analysis: The number of nucleated cells in each sample was estimated by amplification of reference gene primers within the assay. To quantify the absolute abundance of each unique TCRbeta CDR3 rearrangement, sequence reads were collapsed and filtered. For each sample, productive Simpson clonality was calculated as the square root of Simpson's diversity index across productive rearrangements. Entries here come from immuneACCESS through TCRdb and include only in-frame sequences with V and J called. Some clones fail to appear in such tables; in the studies checked, an unresolved V gene covers under half of the shortfall, and the cause of the remainder is unknown. Clone size and V and J calls were adopted from that table, with D and trimming inferred from the DNA. A total of roughly 300,000 clones appear in this sample, over 75% of them only once. About 14% of the sample is held by the ten biggest clonotypes.

Broader findings and caveats from the paper: Clinical and demographic metadata were provided uncurated, with the amount varying by source and participant.

The chain uses TRBV5-4 and TRBJ1-2, with TRBD1 matching 7 junction bases. Sequencing input: peripheral blood. This clonotype was obtained from a human donor in a cohort sampled during active COVID-19. The CDR3 loop reads CASSLEQGTQRGYTF. The nucleotide sequence is given as TGTGCCAGCAGCTTGGAACAGGGGACCCAAAGAGGCTACACCTTC.